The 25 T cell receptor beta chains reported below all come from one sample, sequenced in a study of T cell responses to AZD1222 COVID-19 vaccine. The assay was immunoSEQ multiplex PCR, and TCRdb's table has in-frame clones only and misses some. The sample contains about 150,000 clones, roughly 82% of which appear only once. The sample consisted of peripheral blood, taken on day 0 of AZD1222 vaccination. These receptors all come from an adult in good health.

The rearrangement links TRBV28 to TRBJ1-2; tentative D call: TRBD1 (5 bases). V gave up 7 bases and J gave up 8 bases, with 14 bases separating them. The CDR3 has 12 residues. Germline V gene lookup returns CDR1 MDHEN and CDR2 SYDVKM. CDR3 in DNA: TGTGCCAGCACCCCTGGGGGATACGGCTACACCTTC. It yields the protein CASTPGGYGYTF.

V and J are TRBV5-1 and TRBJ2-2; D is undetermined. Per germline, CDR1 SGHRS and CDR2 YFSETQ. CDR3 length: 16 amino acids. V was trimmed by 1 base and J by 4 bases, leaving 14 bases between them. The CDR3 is CASSLRELESTGELFF. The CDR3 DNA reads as TGCGCCAGCAGCTTGAGGGAATTAGAGTCCACCGGGGAGCTGTTTTTT.

The CDR3 here is CASRGEFYEQYF. CDR3 nucleotide sequence: TGTGCCAGCAGAGGCGAATTCTACGAGCAGTACTTC. The J gene is TRBJ2-7, the V gene TRBV28; D call uncertain. This CDR3 region has 12 residues. Germline V lookup: CDR1 MDHEN, CDR2 SYDVKM. Trimming left V 6 bases short and J 3 bases short, with 9 bases between.

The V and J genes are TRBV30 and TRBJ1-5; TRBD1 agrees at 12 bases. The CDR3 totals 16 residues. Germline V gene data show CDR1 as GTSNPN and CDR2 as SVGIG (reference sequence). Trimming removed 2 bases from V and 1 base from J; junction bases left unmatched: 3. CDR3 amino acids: CAWSRGQGASNQPQHF. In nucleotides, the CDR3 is TGTGCCTGGAGTCGGGGACAGGGGGCAAGCAATCAGCCCCAGCATTTT.

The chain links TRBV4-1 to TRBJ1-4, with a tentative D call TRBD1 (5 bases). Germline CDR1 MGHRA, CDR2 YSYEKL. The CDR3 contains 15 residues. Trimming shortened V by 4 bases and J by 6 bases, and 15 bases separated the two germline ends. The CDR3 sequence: CASSPFLGADEKLFF. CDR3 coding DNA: TGCGCCAGCAGCCCCTTTCTAGGGGCGGATGAAAAACTGTTTTTT.

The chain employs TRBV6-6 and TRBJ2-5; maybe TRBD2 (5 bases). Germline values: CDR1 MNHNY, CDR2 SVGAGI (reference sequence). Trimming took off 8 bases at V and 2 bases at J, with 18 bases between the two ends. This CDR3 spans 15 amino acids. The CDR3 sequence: CASYIPGRPQETQYF. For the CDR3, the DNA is TGTGCCAGCTACATCCCGGGAAGACCTCAAGAGACCCAGTACTTC.

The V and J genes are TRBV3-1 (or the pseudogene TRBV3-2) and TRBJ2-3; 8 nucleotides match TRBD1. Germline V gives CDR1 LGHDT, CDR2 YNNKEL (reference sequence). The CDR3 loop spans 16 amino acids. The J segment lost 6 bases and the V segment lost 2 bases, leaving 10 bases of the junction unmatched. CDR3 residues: CASSQHGQGRWDTQYF. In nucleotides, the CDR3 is TGTGCCAGCAGCCAACACGGACAGGGCCGATGGGATACGCAGTATTTT.

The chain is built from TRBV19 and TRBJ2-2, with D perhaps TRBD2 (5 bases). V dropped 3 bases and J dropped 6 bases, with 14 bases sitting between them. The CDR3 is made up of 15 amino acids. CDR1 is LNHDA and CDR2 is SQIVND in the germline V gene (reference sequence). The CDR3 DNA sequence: TGTGCCAGTAGTATCCCCCGAGAGGGTCCCGGGGAGCTGTTTTTT. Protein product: CASSIPREGPGELFF.

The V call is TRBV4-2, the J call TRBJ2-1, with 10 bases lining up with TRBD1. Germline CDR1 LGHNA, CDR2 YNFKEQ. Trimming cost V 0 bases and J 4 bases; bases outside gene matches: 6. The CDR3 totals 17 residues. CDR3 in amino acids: CASSQDLGTGVYNEQFF. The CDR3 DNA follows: TGTGCCAGCAGCCAAGATCTTGGGACAGGGGTATACAATGAGCAGTTCTTC.

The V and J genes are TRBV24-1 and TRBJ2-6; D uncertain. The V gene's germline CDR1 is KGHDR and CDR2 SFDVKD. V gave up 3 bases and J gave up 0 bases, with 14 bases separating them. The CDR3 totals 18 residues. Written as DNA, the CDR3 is TGTGCCACCAGTGATCCCCAATATTCCCCCTCTGGGGCCAACGTCCTGACTTTC. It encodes CATSDPQYSPSGANVLTF.

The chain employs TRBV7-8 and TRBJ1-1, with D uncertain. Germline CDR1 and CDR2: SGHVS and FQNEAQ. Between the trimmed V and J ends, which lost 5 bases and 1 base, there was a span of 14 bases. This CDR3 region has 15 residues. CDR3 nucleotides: TGTGCCAGCAGCACGAGAGCCGGGCCGAACACTGAAGCTTTCTTT. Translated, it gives CASSTRAGPNTEAFF.

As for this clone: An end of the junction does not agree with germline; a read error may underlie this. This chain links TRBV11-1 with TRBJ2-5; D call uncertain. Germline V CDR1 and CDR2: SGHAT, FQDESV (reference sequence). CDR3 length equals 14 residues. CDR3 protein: CAGSPRLEKETQYF. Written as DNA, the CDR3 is TGTGCCGGCAGCCCCCGCCTAGAAAAAGAGACCCAGTACTTC.

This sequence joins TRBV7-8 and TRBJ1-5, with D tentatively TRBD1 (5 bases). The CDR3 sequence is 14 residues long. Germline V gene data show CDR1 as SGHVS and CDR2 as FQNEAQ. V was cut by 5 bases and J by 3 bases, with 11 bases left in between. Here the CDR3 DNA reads TGTGCCAGCAGCCCCAGGGAGAACAATCAGCCCCAGCATTTT. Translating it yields CASSPRENNQPQHF.

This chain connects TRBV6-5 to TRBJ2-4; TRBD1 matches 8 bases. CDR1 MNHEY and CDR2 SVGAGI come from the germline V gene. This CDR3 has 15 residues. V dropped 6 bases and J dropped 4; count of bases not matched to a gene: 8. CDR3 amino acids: CASSRRQGIKNIQYF. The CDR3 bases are TGTGCCAGCAGCCGGAGACAGGGGATTAAAAACATTCAGTACTTC.

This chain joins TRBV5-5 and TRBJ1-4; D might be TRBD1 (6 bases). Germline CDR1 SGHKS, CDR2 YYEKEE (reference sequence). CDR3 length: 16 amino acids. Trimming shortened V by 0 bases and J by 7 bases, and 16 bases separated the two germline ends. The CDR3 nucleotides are TGTGCCAGCAGCTTGGTTTCGGGGGGCTCCCGTGAAAAACTGTTTTTT. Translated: CASSLVSGGSREKLFF.

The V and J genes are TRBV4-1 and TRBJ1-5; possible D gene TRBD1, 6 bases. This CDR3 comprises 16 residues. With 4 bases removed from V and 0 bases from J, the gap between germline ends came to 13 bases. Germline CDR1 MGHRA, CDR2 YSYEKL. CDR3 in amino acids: CASSREGQNSNQPQHF. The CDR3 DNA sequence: TGCGCCAGCAGCCGCGAAGGACAGAATAGCAATCAGCCCCAGCATTTT.

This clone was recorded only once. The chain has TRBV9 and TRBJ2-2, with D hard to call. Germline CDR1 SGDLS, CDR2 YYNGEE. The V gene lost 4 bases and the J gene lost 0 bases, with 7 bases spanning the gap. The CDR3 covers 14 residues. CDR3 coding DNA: TGTGCCAGCAGCCCCCAATCGAACACCGGGGAGCTGTTTTTT. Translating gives CASSPQSNTGELFF.

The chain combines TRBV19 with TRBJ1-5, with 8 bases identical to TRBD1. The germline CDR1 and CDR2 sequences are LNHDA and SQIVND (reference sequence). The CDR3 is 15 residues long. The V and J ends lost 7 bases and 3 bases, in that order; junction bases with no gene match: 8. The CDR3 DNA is TGTGCCAGTACCTCGGACAGGGCTTACAATCAGCCCCAGCATTTT. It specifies CASTSDRAYNQPQHF.

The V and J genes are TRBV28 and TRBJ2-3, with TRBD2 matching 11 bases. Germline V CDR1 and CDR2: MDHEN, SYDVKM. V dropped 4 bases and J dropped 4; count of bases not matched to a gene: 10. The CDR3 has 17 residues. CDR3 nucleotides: TGTGCCAGCAGTTCACCTCCCCTAGCGGGGGGCTCAGATACGCAGTATTTT. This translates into CASSSPPLAGGSDTQYF.

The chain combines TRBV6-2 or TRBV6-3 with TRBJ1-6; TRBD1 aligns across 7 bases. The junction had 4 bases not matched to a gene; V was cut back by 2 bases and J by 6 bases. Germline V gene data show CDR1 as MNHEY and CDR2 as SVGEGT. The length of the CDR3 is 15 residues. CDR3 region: CASSYKGASNSPLHF. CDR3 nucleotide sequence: TGTGCCAGCAGTTACAAGGGGGCTAGTAATTCACCCCTCCACTTT.

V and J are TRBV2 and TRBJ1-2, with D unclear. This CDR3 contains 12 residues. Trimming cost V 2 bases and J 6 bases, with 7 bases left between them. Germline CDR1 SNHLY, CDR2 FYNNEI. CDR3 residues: CASSESWDGYTF. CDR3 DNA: TGTGCCAGCAGTGAATCATGGGATGGCTACACCTTC. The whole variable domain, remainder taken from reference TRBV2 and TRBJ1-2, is EPEVTQTPSHQVTQMGQEVILRCVPISNHLYFYWYRQILGQKVEFLVSFYNNEISEKSEIFDDQFSVERPDGSNFTLKIRSTKLEDSAMYFCASSESWDGYTFGSGTRLTVV.

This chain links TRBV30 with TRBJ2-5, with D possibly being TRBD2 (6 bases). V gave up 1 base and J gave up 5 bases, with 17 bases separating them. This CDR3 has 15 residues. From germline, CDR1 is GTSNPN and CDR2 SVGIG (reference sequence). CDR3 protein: CAWSGELAFLETQYF. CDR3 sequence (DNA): TGTGCCTGGAGTGGAGAGCTAGCGTTCTTGGAGACCCAGTACTTC.

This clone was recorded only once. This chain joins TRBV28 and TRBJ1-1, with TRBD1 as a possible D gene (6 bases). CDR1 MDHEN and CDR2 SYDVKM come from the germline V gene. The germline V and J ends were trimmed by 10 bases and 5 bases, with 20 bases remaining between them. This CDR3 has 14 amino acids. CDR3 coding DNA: TGTGCCACCATTCAGGGGTTGGTGGTGACTGAAGCTTTCTTT. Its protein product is CATIQGLVVTEAFF.

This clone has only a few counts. This chain's CDR3 is CASSPGGPVNEKLFF. CDR3 bases: TGCGCCAGCAGCCCAGGCGGACCGGTTAATGAAAAACTGTTTTTT. J is TRBJ1-4 and V is TRBV5-1; no reliable D call. Germline-derived CDR1 and CDR2 are SGHRS and YFSETQ. Trimming cost V 4 bases and J 4 bases, with 14 bases left between them. The CDR3 is 15 amino acids.

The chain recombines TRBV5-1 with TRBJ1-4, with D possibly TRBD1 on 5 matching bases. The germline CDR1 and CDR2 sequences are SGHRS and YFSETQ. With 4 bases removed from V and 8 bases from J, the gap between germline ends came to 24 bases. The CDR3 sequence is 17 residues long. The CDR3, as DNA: TGCGCCAGCAGCCCATGGACAAGTATTGCGGGTGCGGAAAAACTGTTTTTT. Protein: CASSPWTSIAGAEKLFF. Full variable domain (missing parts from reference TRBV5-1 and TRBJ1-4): KAGVTQTPRYLIKTRGQQVTLSCSPISGHRSVSWYQQTPGQGLQFLFEYFSETQRNKGNFPGRFSGRQFSNSRSEMNVSTLELGDSALYLCASSPWTSIAGAEKLFFGSGTQLSVL.